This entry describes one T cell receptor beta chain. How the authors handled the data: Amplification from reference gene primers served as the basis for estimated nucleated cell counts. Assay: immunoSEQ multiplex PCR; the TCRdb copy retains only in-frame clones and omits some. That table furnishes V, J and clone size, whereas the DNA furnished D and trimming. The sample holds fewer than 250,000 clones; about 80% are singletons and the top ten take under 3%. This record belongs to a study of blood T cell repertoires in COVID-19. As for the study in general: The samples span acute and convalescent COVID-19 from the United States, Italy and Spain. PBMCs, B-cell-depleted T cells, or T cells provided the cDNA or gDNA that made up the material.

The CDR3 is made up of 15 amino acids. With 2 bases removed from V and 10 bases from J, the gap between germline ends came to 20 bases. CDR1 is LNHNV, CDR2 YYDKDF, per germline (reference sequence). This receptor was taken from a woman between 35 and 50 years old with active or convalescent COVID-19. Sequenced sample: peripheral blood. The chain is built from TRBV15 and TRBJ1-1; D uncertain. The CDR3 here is CATSRPRTLIAGAFF. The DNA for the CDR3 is TGTGCCACCAGCAGACCCCGGACCCTGATCGCGGGAGCTTTCTTT.